The clone carrying this TCR beta chain came up many times. The junction had 14 bases not matched to a gene; V was cut back by 5 bases and J by 8 bases. Germline V gene data show CDR1 as SGHVS and CDR2 as FNYEAQ. The CDR3 length is 16 residues. The data were obtained in a study of prognosis after radiotherapy for stage I lung cancer. Starting from genomic DNA, TCR beta CDR3 was amplified through two-round multiplex PCR. TRBV and TRBJ genes each had their own specific primers in first-round PCR. One entry per CDR3 protein results from TCRdb running MiXCR on the multiplex PCR reads. The table shows about 51,000 distinct CDR3 sequences, with about 35% occurring only once.

The clonotype was recovered from a donor over 45 with non-small cell lung cancer. V gene TRBV7-6 combines with J gene TRBJ2-1; the match to TRBD1 covers 8 bases. Sequences were derived from PBMCs, sampled before or after stereotactic body radiation therapy (not recorded which). CDR3 DNA sequence: TGTGCCAGCAGCCGACCGACAGGGGCCCGGCTGGATGAGCAGTTCTTC. This sequence encodes CASSRPTGARLDEQFF.